A selection of T cell receptor beta chains follows, all from one sample in a study of regulatory T cells in long-lasting Graves disease. TCRdb passed the multiplex PCR reads through MiXCR, listing each CDR3 protein once. This sample has about 440,000 distinct CDR3 sequences, with 15% to 20% found just once. This same sample was also taken into another study, of T cells in Graves' hyperthyroidism and ophthalmopathy.

The sample consisted of peripheral blood mononuclear cells (PBMCs), taken at new diagnosis, from a patient treated with antithyroid drugs. These receptor sequences come from a woman aged 18-29 years with Graves disease. The CDR3 runs from the conserved cysteine through the conserved F or W. D genes are given only for firm matches. Only some rows state a clone size, as once, few, many or a class for expanded clones.

size,D,V,J,CDR3,DNA
few,TRBD2,TRBV12-3/TRBV12-4,TRBJ2-1,CASSTSVPEQFF,TGTGCCAGCAGTACTAGCGTGCCTGAGCAGTTCTTC
many,NA,TRBV24-1,TRBJ2-6,CATSEPGRMGANVLTF,TGTGCCACCAGTGAACCGGGTCGGATGGGGGCCAACGTCCTGACTTTC
NA,NA,TRBV5-1,TRBJ2-1,CASSLGFIGTLERGQFF,TGCGCCAGCAGCCTGGGGTTCATAGGGACCCTTGAAAGAGGGCAGTTCTTC
many,NA,TRBV18,TRBJ1-1,CASSPQGTEAFF,TGTGCCAGCTCACCGCAGGGTACTGAAGCTTTCTTT
NA,NA,TRBV12-3/TRBV12-4,TRBJ2-1,CASSIRGVGERGNEQFF,TGTGCCAGCAGCATAAGAGGGGTGGGGGAGAGGGGCAATGAGCAGTTCTTT
many,NA,TRBV2,TRBJ2-3,CASNKQGTSTDTQYF,TGTGCCAGCAACAAACAGGGCACTAGCACAGATACGCAGTATTTT
NA,NA,TRBV6-5,TRBJ1-1,CASSYSQGWTEAFF,TGTGCCAGCAGTTACTCTCAGGGCTGGACTGAAGCTTTCTTT
many,NA,TRBV2,TRBJ2-5,CASSEFGSGEETQYF,TGTGCCAGCAGTGAATTCGGTAGCGGCGAAGAGACCCAGTACTTC
few,NA,TRBV28,TRBJ2-7,CASSLTDVLYEQYF,TGTGCCAGCAGTTTAACGGACGTTCTCTACGAGCAGTACTTC
many,NA,TRBV29-1,TRBJ1-1,CSVDTGYTEAFF,TGCAGCGTTGATACAGGGTACACTGAAGCTTTCTTT
few,NA,TRBV20-1,TRBJ1-3,CSAPSPRAQGGNTIYF,TGCAGTGCCCCCAGCCCCAGGGCTCAGGGAGGAAACACCATATATTTT
NA,TRBD2,TRBV5-1,TRBJ2-1,CASSRGTSGSYNEQFF,TGCGCCAGCAGCCGAGGGACTAGCGGGTCCTACAATGAGCAGTTCTTC
many,NA,TRBV12-3/TRBV12-4,TRBJ2-1,CASSQPGDEQFF,TGTGCCAGCTCCCAACCAGGGGATGAGCAGTTCTTC
NA,NA,TRBV11-2,TRBJ2-1,CASSPHWGEIGYNEQFF,TGTGCCAGCAGCCCTCACTGGGGGGAGATTGGTTACAATGAGCAGTTCTTC
NA,TRBD1,TRBV5-1,TRBJ2-1,CASSTHRGLDRGNEQFF,TGCGCCAGCAGCACACACAGGGGGTTGGACAGGGGGAATGAGCAGTTCTTC
many,NA,TRBV14,TRBJ2-3,CASSPRTASTDTQYF,TGTGCCAGCAGCCCGCGGACAGCTAGCACAGATACGCAGTATTTT
many,NA,TRBV20-1,TRBJ2-5,CSAPDFWGRETQYF,TGCAGTGCTCCGGACTTTTGGGGGCGGGAGACCCAGTACTTC
many,TRBD2,TRBV6-2/TRBV6-3,TRBJ2-1,CASSYHRISAGGVNNEQFF,TGTGCCAGCAGTTACCACAGAATTTCAGCGGGAGGAGTGAACAATGAGCAGTTCTTC
many,TRBD2,TRBV11-2,TRBJ2-2,CASSLGPAGEYTGELFF,TGTGCCAGCAGCTTAGGGCCAGCGGGGGAGTACACCGGGGAGCTGTTTTTT
few,NA,TRBV7-2,TRBJ2-7,CASSFARSYEQYF,TGTGCCAGCAGTTTTGCCAGATCCTACGAGCAGTACTTC
once,NA,TRBV9,TRBJ2-1,CASRGLNNEQFF,TGTGCCAGCAGGGGCCTGAACAATGAGCAGTTCTTC
NA,NA,TRBV28,TRBJ2-1,CASSFRSSSYNEQFF,TGTGCCAGCAGTTTTAGGTCAAGCTCCTACAATGAGCAGTTCTTC
many,NA,TRBV6-1,TRBJ2-5,CASSEASGGQETQYF,TGTGCCAGCAGTGAAGCGTCTGGGGGCCAAGAGACCCAGTACTTC
many,TRBD2,TRBV2,TRBJ2-7,CASRGLAEDYEQYF,TGTGCCAGCAGGGGACTAGCGGAAGACTACGAGCAGTACTTC
NA,NA,TRBV5-1,TRBJ1-5,CASSLWYQEIQPQHF,TGCGCCAGCAGCTTGTGGTACCAGGAAATTCAGCCCCAGCATTTT
NA,NA,TRBV6-1,TRBJ2-6,CASTLLTLGTSGANVLTF,TGTGCCAGCACCCTCCTCACGTTAGGGACCTCTGGGGCCAACGTCCTGACTTTC
once,TRBD2,TRBV7-2,TRBJ2-5,CASSEPGLAMETQYF,TGTGCCAGCAGTGAACCGGGACTAGCGATGGAGACCCAGTACTTC
many,NA,TRBV28,TRBJ2-3,CASSWGGTGGTDTQYF,TGTGCCAGCAGTTGGGGGGGGACAGGAGGCACAGATACGCAGTATTTT
many,TRBD1,TRBV7-2,TRBJ2-7,CASSLGQGKVGSYEQYF,TGTGCCAGCAGCTTAGGACAGGGGAAAGTCGGGTCCTACGAGCAGTACTTC
NA,NA,TRBV20-1,TRBJ2-1,CSARDLTPLEQFF,TGCAGTGCTAGAGATCTAACTCCACTTGAGCAGTTCTTC
NA,NA,TRBV6-1,TRBJ2-7,CASSVLLGQPHYEQYF,TGTGCCAGCAGTGTTCTCCTAGGACAGCCCCACTACGAGCAGTACTTC
many,NA,TRBV18,TRBJ2-7,CASSPPAGRGAYEQYF,TGTGCCAGCTCACCACCGGCGGGGCGCGGGGCCTACGAGCAGTACTTC
many,NA,TRBV2,TRBJ2-3,CASSEHLWSQYF,TGTGCCAGCAGTGAACACCTGTGGTCGCAGTATTTT
many,TRBD2,TRBV11-3,TRBJ2-1,CASSLIDLGLAGPLSSYNEQFF,TGTGCCAGCAGCTTAATTGACCTGGGACTAGCGGGACCCCTTAGCTCCTACAATGAGCAGTTCTTC
few,NA,TRBV6-2/TRBV6-3,TRBJ2-5,CASSYSRSQETQYF,TGTGCCAGCAGTTACTCCCGAAGCCAAGAGACCCAGTACTTC